Below, 30 T cell receptor beta chains from the same sample are listed, as sequenced in a study of T cell changes during pregnancy in multiple sclerosis. The assay was immunoSEQ multiplex PCR, and TCRdb's table has in-frame clones only and misses some. Here the sample spans 10,000 to 12,000 clones, around 89% being singletons. Sequencing used CD8+ T cells from peripheral blood mononuclear cells, obtained in the first trimester of pregnancy. The receptor set was obtained from a female donor in good health, enrolled as a control in a pregnancy study.

This chain uses TRBV16 with TRBJ1-6, with D tentatively TRBD1 (6 bases). Germline V CDR1 and CDR2: KGHSY, FQNENV. This CDR3 spans 15 amino acids. Trimming stripped 8 bases from V and 14 bases from J, with 25 bases between. Written as DNA, the CDR3 is TGTGCCAGCGGCCCCTCGACAGGCACAGATGGAACCCTCCACTTT. Translating it yields CASGPSTGTDGTLHF.

This chain uses TRBV5-1 with TRBJ1-3; TRBD1 is a possible D gene (6 bases). The CDR3 covers 16 residues. Germline V lookup: CDR1 SGHRS, CDR2 YFSETQ. V was trimmed by 4 bases and J by 0 bases, leaving 14 bases between them. CDR3 nucleotides: TGCGCCAGCAGCCCGAGGACAGACCGCTCTGGAAACACCATATATTTT. It encodes CASSPRTDRSGNTIYF.

This clone was seen a single time. V is TRBV27 and J is TRBJ2-1; D perhaps matches TRBD2 (5 bases). CDR1 and CDR2 from the germline V gene are MNHEY and SMNVEV (reference sequence). V was pared by 3 bases and J by 5 bases, with 11 bases between. CDR3 length: 14 residues. The CDR3 loop is CASSFQRINNEQFF. DNA of the CDR3: TGTGCCAGCAGTTTCCAGCGGATCAACAATGAGCAGTTCTTC.

V gene TRBV6-1 combines with J gene TRBJ2-7, with 9 bases matching TRBD1. CDR1 is MNHNS and CDR2 is SASEGT in the germline V gene. V was pared by 1 base and J by 1 base, with 2 bases of the junction left unmatched. There are 15 residues in the CDR3. CDR3 loop: CASSEVGQGSYEQYF. CDR3 DNA: TGTGCCAGCAGTGAAGTTGGACAGGGGTCCTACGAGCAGTACTTC.

V is TRBV9 and J is TRBJ1-2, with TRBD1 identical over 7 bases. This CDR3 comprises 16 residues. The V gene's germline CDR1 is SGDLS and CDR2 YYNGEE. The J segment lost 0 bases and the V segment lost 4 bases, leaving 9 bases of the junction unmatched. DNA of the CDR3: TGTGCCAGCAGCTCCGGGACAGCACTTACTAACTATGGCTACACCTTC. Amino acids: CASSSGTALTNYGYTF.

In this sample, this clone turned up once. The V and J genes are TRBV11-3 and TRBJ2-7; 11 bases are shared with TRBD1. This CDR3 spans 15 amino acids. Germline V gives CDR1 SGHNT, CDR2 YENEEA. The V segment lost 5 bases and the J segment 0 bases; nucleotides outside the gene matches: 3. The CDR3 bases are TGTGCCAGCAGCCGGGACAGGGGGTACTCCTACGAGCAGTACTTC. Translating it yields CASSRDRGYSYEQYF.

The count of this clone is one. This sequence joins TRBV19 and TRBJ2-1; TRBD1 might be the D (6 bases). V was shortened by 5 bases and J by 7 bases, with 15 bases between the two germline ends. This CDR3 has 14 amino acids. From germline, CDR1 is LNHDA and CDR2 SQIVND (reference sequence). DNA of the CDR3: TGTGCCAGTAGTCCGGGACATAGAGGGAATGAGCAGTTCTTC. It yields the protein CASSPGHRGNEQFF.

In its sample, this clone was seen a few times. The chain recombines TRBV2 with TRBJ1-1; 7 bases fit TRBD1. The germline V gene encodes CDR1 SNHLY and CDR2 FYNNEI. Trimming at V came to 2 bases and at J to 3 bases, leaving 3 bases not matched to a gene. This CDR3 comprises 14 residues. The CDR3 loop reads CASSEPGGYTEAFF. The CDR3 DNA is TGTGCCAGCAGTGAACCAGGGGGGTACACTGAAGCTTTCTTT.

In its sample, this clone was seen once. The rearrangement joins TRBV2 to TRBJ2-7, with 10 nucleotides matching TRBD1. CDR3 length equals 13 residues. J was trimmed by 5 bases and V by 8 bases; bases with no gene match: 6. Germline lookup yields CDR1 SNHLY and CDR2 FYNNEI. The CDR3 DNA reads TGTGCCAGCGGAAGGGACAGGGGAAACGAGCAGTACTTC. Its translation: CASGRDRGNEQYF.

This clone occurred once. The chain joins TRBV7-6 to TRBJ2-5, with 10 bases identical to TRBD2. V gave up 5 bases and J gave up 4 bases; unmatched junction bases: 10. CDR3 size: 16 residues. Germline CDR1 and CDR2: SGHVS and FNYEAQ. The CDR3 nucleotides read TGTGCCAGCAGCCTGGAGGGACGACTAGCGGGAGAGACCCAGTACTTC. Amino acids: CASSLEGRLAGETQYF.

The chain is built from TRBV9 and TRBJ1-2, with D possibly matching TRBD1 (5 bases). There are 14 residues in the CDR3. Trimming removed 4 bases from V and 4 bases from J, with 14 bases in between. Germline CDR1 and CDR2: SGDLS and YYNGEE. CDR3: CASSSMGPVYGYTF. The CDR3 DNA is TGTGCCAGCAGCTCAATGGGGCCAGTCTATGGCTACACCTTC.

The gene calls are TRBV11-2 and TRBJ2-2; 12 bases agree with TRBD2. Germline CDR1 and CDR2: SGHAT and FQNNGV. After removal of 1 base from V and 0 bases from J, the junction contained 3 bases not matched to a gene. CDR3 length: 18 amino acids. As DNA, the CDR3 is TGTGCCAGCAGCTTAGGACTAGCGGGGGTTTCGAACACCGGGGAGCTGTTTTTT. Amino acids: CASSLGLAGVSNTGELFF.

V is TRBV7-2 and J is TRBJ2-1; TRBD1 matches at 9 bases. CDR1 SGHTA and CDR2 FQGNSA come from the germline V gene. V lost 6 bases and J lost 1; bases outside the gene matches: 7. This CDR3 has 16 amino acids. The CDR3 DNA sequence: TGTGCCAGCAGGCACCAGACAGGGGGGTCCTACAATGAGCAGTTCTTC. It specifies CASRHQTGGSYNEQFF. Using reference TRBV7-2 and TRBJ2-1 for the parts outside the CDR3, the full variable domain is GAGVSQSPSNKVTEKGKDVELRCDPISGHTALYWYRQSLGQGLEFLIYFQGNSAPDKSGLPSDRFSAERTGGSVSTLTIQRTQQEDSAVYLCASRHQTGGSYNEQFFGPGTRLTVL.

V and J are TRBV4-1 and TRBJ2-3; tentative D call: TRBD2 (6 bases). Germline loops: CDR1 MGHRA, CDR2 YSYEKL. This CDR3 spans 18 amino acids. The ends were cut back, 2 bases at V and 0 bases at J, with 18 bases in the middle. The CDR3 DNA sequence: TGCGCCAGCAGCCAACTTCGCCCGGTAGGGACTAGCACAGATACGCAGTATTTT. Protein: CASSQLRPVGTSTDTQYF.

The chain is built from TRBV7-9 and TRBJ2-1; 8 nucleotides match TRBD2. The CDR3 runs to 15 residues. Germline V gene sequence: CDR1 SEHNR, CDR2 FQNEAQ (reference sequence). The junction had 7 bases not matched to a gene; V was cut back by 5 bases and J by 4 bases. This CDR3 is CASSHSGGPYNEQFF. The DNA of the CDR3 is TGTGCCAGCAGCCACAGCGGGGGCCCTTACAATGAGCAGTTCTTC.

The chain joins TRBV7-8 to TRBJ2-2; TRBD2 matches 8 bases. The J segment lost 0 bases and the V segment lost 1 base, leaving 7 bases of the junction unmatched. The CDR3 spans 18 residues. The V gene's germline CDR1 is SGHVS and CDR2 FQNEAQ. CDR3 residues: CASSLEGTGGPNTGELFF. The CDR3 DNA reads as TGTGCCAGCAGCTTAGAGGGAACGGGGGGGCCGAACACCGGGGAGCTGTTTTTT.

V and J are TRBV5-4 and TRBJ2-3; D may be TRBD1 (6 bases). CDR3 size: 14 residues. V dropped 3 bases and J dropped 4 bases, with 12 bases sitting between them. CDR1 and CDR2 from the germline V gene are SGHNT and YYREEE (reference sequence). The chain's CDR3 is CASSSPGESDTQYF. Here the CDR3 DNA reads TGTGCCAGCAGCTCGCCAGGGGAATCAGATACGCAGTATTTT. The full variable domain, rest sourced from reference TRBV5-4 and TRBJ2-3, is ETGVTQSPTHLIKTRGQQVTLRCSSQSGHNTVSWYQQALGQGPQFIFQYYREEENGRGNFPPRFSGLQFPNYSSELNVNALELDDSALYLCASSSPGESDTQYFGPGTRLTVL.

This chain uses TRBV6-5 with TRBJ1-1; TRBD1 matches 8 bases. Germline CDR1 and CDR2: MNHEY and SVGAGI. V dropped 2 bases and J dropped 0; count of bases not matched to a gene: 5. CDR3 length: 16 amino acids. CDR3 protein: CASSYDRGRMNTEAFF. CDR3 nucleotides: TGTGCCAGCAGTTACGACAGGGGAAGGATGAACACTGAAGCTTTCTTT.

The chain employs TRBV4-1 and TRBJ1-1; maybe TRBD1 (6 bases). Germline V gene sequence: CDR1 MGHRA, CDR2 YSYEKL. The CDR3 is 12 amino acids. The V gene lost 8 bases and the J gene lost 4 bases, with 11 bases spanning the gap. CDR3 coding DNA: TGCGCCAGCCAACAGGGCGGCACTGAAGCTTTCTTT. This sequence encodes CASQQGGTEAFF.

This chain's CDR3 is CASTGEMNTEAFF. The CDR3, as DNA: TGTGCCAGCACCGGAGAAATGAACACTGAAGCTTTCTTT. This rearrangement joins TRBV2 to TRBJ1-1; D is uncertain. From germline, CDR1 is SNHLY and CDR2 FYNNEI. Trimming took 7 bases from V and 0 from J, leaving 9 bases between them. The length of the CDR3 is 13 residues.

V gene TRBV30 combines with J gene TRBJ2-1; 9 bases agree with TRBD1. Germline CDR1 GTSNPN, CDR2 SVGIG (reference sequence). V gave up 2 bases and J gave up 5 bases; unmatched junction bases: 4. The length of the CDR3 is 14 residues. The CDR3 is CAWSTGTGHNEQFF. DNA of the CDR3: TGTGCCTGGAGTACCGGGACAGGGCACAATGAGCAGTTCTTC.

V is TRBV2 and J is TRBJ2-3; TRBD1 matches at 8 bases. The CDR3 has 16 residues. The V gene's germline CDR1 is SNHLY and CDR2 FYNNEI. The V segment lost 6 bases and the J segment 1 base; nucleotides outside the gene matches: 9. Here the CDR3 reads CASSVRTGTRTDTQYF. The CDR3 bases are TGTGCCAGCAGCGTTAGGACAGGGACACGCACAGATACGCAGTATTTT.

The rearrangement uses TRBV30 and TRBJ1-2, with D perhaps matching TRBD1 (5 bases). This CDR3 is 14 amino acids long. The germline V gene encodes CDR1 GTSNPN and CDR2 SVGIG (reference sequence). V was shortened by 3 bases and J by 3 bases, with 14 bases between the two germline ends. The CDR3 DNA follows: TGTGCCTGGAGCGAGAGTGCCAGGGACTATGGCTACACCTTC. It encodes CAWSESARDYGYTF.

This clone was recorded once. The chain is built from TRBV6-4 and TRBJ2-2; 9 bases map to TRBD1. The CDR3 runs 17 residues. Looked up from germline, CDR1 is MRHNA and CDR2 is SNTAGT. J gave up 5 bases and V 3 bases, and 10 bases lay outside the gene matches. This CDR3 reads CASSESVGDRETGELFF. The CDR3 DNA reads TGTGCCAGCAGTGAATCTGTTGGGGACAGGGAAACCGGGGAGCTGTTTTTT.

The CDR3 DNA sequence: TGTGCCAGCCTTAGCGGGGGGGCCATCGATGAGCAGTTCTTC. It encodes CASLSGGAIDEQFF. This chain joins TRBV2 and TRBJ2-1, with 11 bases fitting TRBD2. V lost 8 bases and J lost 8; bases outside the gene matches: 8. Per the germline V gene, CDR1 is SNHLY and CDR2 is FYNNEI. CDR3 length: 14 amino acids. Looking up the rest from reference TRBV2 and TRBJ2-1 gives the full variable domain: EPEVTQTPSHQVTQMGQEVILRCVPISNHLYFYWYRQILGQKVEFLVSFYNNEISEKSEIFDDQFSVERPDGSNFTLKIRSTKLEDSAMYFCASLSGGAIDEQFFGPGTRLTVL.

This rearrangement joins TRBV4-2 to TRBJ1-1; 10 nucleotides match TRBD1. The V gene's germline CDR1 is LGHNA and CDR2 YNFKEQ. V gave up 4 bases and J gave up 3 bases; unmatched junction bases: 14. CDR3 length: 18 amino acids. The DNA of the CDR3 is TGTGCCAGCAGCCCCACTGGGGGGGACAGGGGAAAGGACACTGAAGCTTTCTTT. This codes for CASSPTGGDRGKDTEAFF.

A few counts support this clone. The chain couples TRBV7-3 to TRBJ1-2; 10 nucleotides align to TRBD1. Germline lookup yields CDR1 SGHTA and CDR2 FQGTGA. CDR3 length: 13 residues. With 3 bases clipped from V and 6 bases from J, the junction kept 1 base outside the gene matches. The CDR3 nucleotides read TGTGCCAGCAGCTTCGGGACAGGGGATGGCTACACCTTC. As protein: CASSFGTGDGYTF. Combining the CDR3 with reference TRBV7-3 and TRBJ1-2 gives the whole variable domain GAGVSQTPSNKVTEKGKYVELRCDPISGHTALYWYRQSLGQGPEFLIYFQGTGAADDSGLPNDRFFAVRPEGSVSTLKIQRTERGDSAVYLCASSFGTGDGYTFGSGTRLTVV.

This chain links TRBV27 with TRBJ2-7; TRBD1 aligns across 8 bases. The germline gives CDR1 MNHEY, CDR2 SMNVEV (reference sequence). The V segment lost 4 bases and the J segment 7 bases; nucleotides outside the gene matches: 9. The CDR3 is made up of 14 amino acids. CDR3: CASSSRQTGEEQYF. CDR3 sequence (DNA): TGTGCCAGCAGTTCAAGACAGACAGGGGAGGAGCAGTACTTC.

Turning to this clone: The sample carries other DNA sequences with the same CDR3. The rearrangement links TRBV5-5 to TRBJ2-2, with TRBD2 identical over 12 bases. CDR1 and CDR2 (germline): SGHKS, YYEKEE (reference sequence). The CDR3 spans 18 residues. J was trimmed by 0 bases and V by 0 bases; bases with no gene match: 3. The CDR3 region is CASSLGLAGGSNTGELFF. CDR3 DNA sequence: TGTGCCAGCAGCTTGGGCCTAGCGGGGGGGTCGAACACCGGGGAGCTGTTTTTT.

The V and J genes are TRBV9 and TRBJ1-1, with D perhaps TRBD1 (5 bases). CDR1 SGDLS and CDR2 YYNGEE come from the germline V gene. The CDR3 length is 16 residues. The germline V and J ends were trimmed by 3 bases and 6 bases, with 21 bases remaining between them. CDR3 loop: CASSANRQPDVSEAFF. CDR3 nucleotide sequence: TGTGCCAGCAGCGCCAACCGACAGCCAGACGTTTCTGAAGCTTTCTTT.